The 11 T cell receptor beta chains in this list originate from one sample, sequenced in a study of T cell responses to AZD1222 COVID-19 vaccine. The repertoire was sequenced with immunoSEQ multiplex PCR; TCRdb's copy has only in-frame clones and lacks some. Counted here are around 180,000 clones, around nine tenths occurring once; the ten biggest clones make up roughly a quarter. The source was peripheral blood, collected 28 days after the second AZD1222 dose. These receptors were taken from an adult who received the AZD1222 COVID-19 vaccine.

CDR3 residues: CASSARTSGSLQGTEQYF. For the CDR3, the DNA is TGTGCCAGCAGCGCCCGGACTAGCGGGAGTCTCCAGGGGACCGAGCAGTACTTC. The chain couples TRBV5-4 to TRBJ2-7; 13 nucleotides match TRBD2. Germline values: CDR1 SGHNT, CDR2 YYREEE (reference sequence). This CDR3 spans 18 amino acids. V gave up 4 bases and J gave up 6 bases; unmatched junction bases: 16.

This clone was found once. The rearrangement joins TRBV28 to TRBJ2-7; D gene unclear. The CDR3 spans 11 residues. Per the germline V gene, CDR1 is MDHEN and CDR2 is SYDVKM. The V gene lost 5 bases and the J gene lost 6 bases, with 8 bases spanning the gap. The CDR3 DNA is TGTGCCAGCAGTGGATTTAGCGAGCAGTACTTC. Translating it yields CASSGFSEQYF.

This clone was detected a few times. This chain uses TRBV6-6 with TRBJ1-3, with D perhaps matching TRBD1 (5 bases). Trimming left V 6 bases short and J 0 bases short, with 21 bases between. This CDR3 is 18 amino acids long. Germline CDR1 MNHNY, CDR2 SVGAGI (reference sequence). The CDR3 here is CASSRSGGRMNSGNTIYF. The CDR3 DNA reads TGTGCCAGCAGCCGATCCGGGGGTCGCATGAACTCTGGAAACACCATATATTTT.

This rearrangement joins TRBV6-2 or TRBV6-3 to TRBJ2-3, with 9 bases lining up with TRBD1. Unmatched junction bases numbered 5, after V lost 5 bases and J lost 5 bases. The CDR3 covers 14 residues. Germline lookup yields CDR1 MNHEY and CDR2 SVGEGT. The CDR3 nucleotides are TGTGCCAGCAGTCACGGGGGACAGGGAGATACGCAGTATTTT. Its translation is CASSHGGQGDTQYF.

This clone has a single count. This chain connects TRBV7-2 to TRBJ2-1; possible D gene TRBD2, 5 bases. Trimming removed 1 base from V and 0 bases from J, with 10 bases in between. Per the germline V gene, CDR1 is SGHTA and CDR2 is FQGNSA. The CDR3 covers 16 residues. The CDR3 coding sequence is TGTGCCAGCAGCTTAGTAGCTAGCCGCTCCTACAATGAGCAGTTCTTC. This translates into CASSLVASRSYNEQFF. The entire variable domain, with the rest obtained from reference TRBV7-2 and TRBJ2-1, is as follows: GAGVSQSPSNKVTEKGKDVELRCDPISGHTALYWYRQSLGQGLEFLIYFQGNSAPDKSGLPSDRFSAERTGGSVSTLTIQRTQQEDSAVYLCASSLVASRSYNEQFFGPGTRLTVL.

The chain joins TRBV7-3 to TRBJ2-2; 7 nucleotides match TRBD1. CDR3 length: 14 amino acids. CDR1 is SGHTA, CDR2 FQGTGA, per germline. V shed 5 bases and J 6 bases; nucleotides not matched to a gene: 6. This CDR3 reads CASSPRQGAGELFF. The CDR3 region has the DNA TGTGCCAGCAGCCCGCGACAGGGTGCCGGGGAGCTGTTTTTT.

The chain uses TRBV19 and TRBJ1-1; 10 nucleotides line up with TRBD1. The ends lost 10 bases at V and 5 bases at J; junction bases unmatched: 10. The CDR3 runs 14 residues. The V gene's germline CDR1 is LNHDA and CDR2 SQIVND (reference sequence). The DNA for the CDR3 is TGTGCCATTCGGACAGGGGGTTCACGAACTGAAGCTTTCTTT. As protein: CAIRTGGSRTEAFF.

The genes are TRBV3-1 (or the pseudogene TRBV3-2) and TRBJ2-1; 9 nucleotides line up with TRBD2. The germline V gene has CDR1 LGHDT and CDR2 YNNKEL (reference sequence). V gave up 0 bases and J gave up 8 bases; unmatched junction bases: 11. The CDR3 is made up of 17 amino acids. CDR3 sequence reads: CASSQDPAGGNLDEQFF. Written as DNA, the CDR3 is TGTGCCAGCAGCCAAGATCCGGCGGGAGGGAATTTGGATGAGCAGTTCTTC.

This chain connects TRBV10-3 to TRBJ2-1; 16 bases match TRBD2. The germline V gene encodes CDR1 ENHRY and CDR2 SYGVKD. After removal of 7 bases from V and 8 bases from J, the junction contained 8 bases not matched to a gene. This CDR3 spans 16 amino acids. Here the CDR3 reads CAITETGTSGRDEQFF. The DNA of the CDR3 is TGTGCCATCACCGAGACCGGGACTAGCGGGAGGGATGAGCAGTTCTTC.

This CDR3 is CASSTRGRSYEQYF. Written as DNA, the CDR3 is TGTGCCAGCAGTACCCGGGGTAGGTCCTACGAGCAGTACTTC. The chain employs TRBV5-4 and TRBJ2-7, with D maybe TRBD2 (5 bases). The V end was cut by 5 bases, the J end by 1 base, with 13 bases between. CDR3 length: 14 amino acids. From germline, CDR1 is SGHNT and CDR2 YYREEE (reference sequence).

This chain joins TRBV6-5 and TRBJ2-1, with TRBD2 matching over 12 bases. In germline, CDR1 is MNHEY, CDR2 SVGAGI. This CDR3 comprises 16 residues. V trimming: 4 bases; J trimming: 8 bases; junction bases outside the gene matches: 9. As DNA, the CDR3 is TGTGCCAGCAGTTCCAGGACTAGCGGGAAAATCCATGAGCAGTTCTTC. Translation: CASSSRTSGKIHEQFF.